This T cell receptor (beta chain) was observed in a study of OX40 agonist ivuxolimab in advanced cancers. Points from the study as a whole: What antigens the expanded peripheral T cells recognized was never established.

The protocol was immunoSEQ multiplex PCR, while the TCRdb copy is restricted to in-frame clones and leaves out a portion. There are about 22,000 clones in the sample; almost 85% occur only once, and 50% lies in the top ten. As for this clone: Antigen specificity is unknown.

Germline CDR1 MNHNS, CDR2 SASEGT. V dropped 6 bases and J dropped 8 bases, with 19 bases sitting between them. The CDR3 contains 15 residues. This receptor was obtained from an adult with an advanced solid tumor such as melanoma, head and neck, liver or kidney cancer. This rearrangement joins TRBV6-1 to TRBJ1-4; no firm D call. The sequencing used CD4+ or CD8+ T cells sorted from blood, collected in a trial of the OX40 agonist ivuxolimab. CDR3 amino acids: CASSENGPREEKLFF. DNA for the CDR3: TGTGCCAGCAGCGAAAATGGGCCCAGAGAGGAAAAACTGTTTTTT.